This T cell receptor (beta chain) comes out of a study of shared clonotypes between healthy human individuals. Here immunoSEQ multiplex PCR was the method, and the copy in TCRdb shows in-frame clones only, minus some. The table shows over a million clones, with 95% to 99% occurring only once. Looked up from germline, CDR1 is SNHLY and CDR2 is FYNNEI. V was pared by 0 bases and J by 0 bases, with 9 bases between. This CDR3 contains 16 residues. This sequence joins TRBV2 and TRBJ2-1, with D unresolved. The sample was naive CD4+ T cells sorted from blood. Subset described: CD45RA+ positively selected. The clonotype comes from a man under 40 in good health. CDR3 in DNA: TGTGCCAGCAGTGAAGCAGACCGACCCTCCTACAATGAGCAGTTCTTC. This translates into CASSEADRPSYNEQFF.